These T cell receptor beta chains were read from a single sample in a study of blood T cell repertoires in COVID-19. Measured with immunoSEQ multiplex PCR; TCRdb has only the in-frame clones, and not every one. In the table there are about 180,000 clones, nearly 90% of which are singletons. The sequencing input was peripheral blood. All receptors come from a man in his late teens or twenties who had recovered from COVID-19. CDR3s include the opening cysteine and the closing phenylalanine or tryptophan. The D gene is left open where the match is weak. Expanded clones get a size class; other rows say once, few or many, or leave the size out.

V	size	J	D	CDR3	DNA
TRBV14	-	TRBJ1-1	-	CASSQDGGSTEAFF	TGTGCCAGCAGCCAGGATGGGGGCAGCACTGAAGCTTTCTTT
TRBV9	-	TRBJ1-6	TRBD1	CASSVGDSLNSPLHF	TGTGCCAGCAGCGTAGGGGACAGTTTAAATTCACCCCTCCACTTT
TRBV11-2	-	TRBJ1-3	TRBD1	CASRPTGDGGNTIYF	TGTGCCAGCAGGCCAACAGGGGACGGTGGAAACACCATATATTTT
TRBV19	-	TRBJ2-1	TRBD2	CASTPSPGLAGRNEQFF	TGTGCCAGTACCCCCTCCCCCGGACTAGCGGGAAGGAATGAGCAGTTCTTC
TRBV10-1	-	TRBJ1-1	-	CASSAGFSPAFF	TGCGCCAGCAGTGCAGGATTTAGTCCAGCTTTCTTT
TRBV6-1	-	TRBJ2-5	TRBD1	CASSEEDREYQETQYF	TGTGCCAGCAGTGAAGAAGACAGGGAGTATCAAGAGACCCAGTACTTC
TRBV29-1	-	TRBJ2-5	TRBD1	CSVAGQGVETQYF	TGCAGCGTTGCGGGACAGGGAGTGGAGACCCAGTACTTC
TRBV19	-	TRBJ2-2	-	CASSIDLLSGELFF	TGTGCCAGTAGTATAGACCTTTTGTCCGGGGAGCTGTTTTTT
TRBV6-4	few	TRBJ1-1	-	CASRLRAQGTEAFF	TGTGCCAGCAGACTACGGGCCCAGGGGACTGAAGCTTTCTTT
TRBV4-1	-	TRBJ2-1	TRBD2	CASSQETLAGPREQFF	TGCGCCAGCAGCCAAGAGACACTAGCGGGGCCCCGGGAGCAGTTCTTC
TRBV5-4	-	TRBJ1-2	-	CASSLKGTQGNGYTF	TGTGCCAGCAGCTTGAAGGGGACCCAGGGGAATGGCTACACCTTC
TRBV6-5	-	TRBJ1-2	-	CASGYSGEGYTF	TGTGCCAGCGGGTATTCAGGGGAGGGCTACACCTTC
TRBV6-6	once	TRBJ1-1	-	CASIPQGLSSKAFF	TGTGCCAGCATCCCTCAGGGGCTGTCCTCGAAAGCTTTCTTT
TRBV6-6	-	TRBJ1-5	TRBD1	CASSYPTGTGNQPQHF	TGTGCCAGCAGCTATCCTACCGGGACAGGGAATCAGCCCCAGCATTTT
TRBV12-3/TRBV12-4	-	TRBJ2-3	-	CASGSRDTQYF	TGTGCCAGCGGGAGTCGAGATACGCAGTATTTT
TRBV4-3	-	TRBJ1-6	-	CASSQANSPLHF	TGCGCCAGCAGCCAAGCAAATTCACCCCTCCACTTT
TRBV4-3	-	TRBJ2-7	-	CASSPGPGEIYEQYF	TGCGCCAGCAGCCCAGGACCAGGGGAAATCTACGAGCAGTACTTC
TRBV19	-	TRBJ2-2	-	CASSRQLAGELFF	TGTGCCAGTAGTAGGCAGTTGGCCGGGGAGCTGTTTTTT
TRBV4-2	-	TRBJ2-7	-	CASSRQGGDEQYF	TGTGCCAGCAGCCGGCAAGGCGGGGACGAGCAGTACTTC
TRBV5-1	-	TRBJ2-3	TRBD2	CASSLGPGSGATDTQYF	TGCGCCAGCAGCTTGGGGCCCGGTAGCGGGGCCACAGATACGCAGTATTTT
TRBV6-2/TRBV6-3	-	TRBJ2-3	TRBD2	CASSTTFLAGVTDTQYF	TGTGCCAGCAGCACCACTTTTCTAGCGGGAGTTACAGATACGCAGTATTTT
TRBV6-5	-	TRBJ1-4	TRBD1	CASSSRTGRSEKLFF	TGTGCCAGCAGTTCCCGGACAGGGAGGAGCGAAAAACTGTTTTTT
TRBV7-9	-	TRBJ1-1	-	CASSLADFSFTEAFF	TGTGCCAGCAGCTTAGCGGACTTTAGTTTCACTGAAGCTTTCTTT
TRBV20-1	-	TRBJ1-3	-	CSATGGNTIYF	TGCAGTGCTACAGGGGGAAACACCATATATTTT
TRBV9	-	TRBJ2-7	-	CASSVGPRGSYEQYF	TGTGCCAGCAGCGTAGGGCCTCGGGGCTCCTACGAGCAGTACTTC
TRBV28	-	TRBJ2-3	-	CASSFRGTTDTQYF	TGTGCCAGCAGTTTCAGGGGAACCACAGATACGCAGTATTTT